This T cell receptor (beta chain) was recorded in a study of CD4 T cells in relation to SARS-CoV-2 and coronaviruses. As for this clone: The antigen is not known.

Some clones are missing from TCRdb's copy, which holds only in-frame ones; the method was immunoSEQ multiplex PCR. The repertoire consists of roughly 21,000 clones, with roughly 80% occurring once and the leading ten covering roughly 15%. The CDR3 runs 13 residues. Trimming left V 3 bases short and J 6 bases short, with 12 bases between. Before the COVID-19 pandemic, during about 2011-2019, CD4+ T cells were taken from unexposed donors. Isolation of CD4+ T cells took place after around eleven days in culture. The receptor comes from a human donor in good health. Sequencing was carried out using CD4+ T cells from PBMCs, cultured in vitro. The rearrangement joins TRBV12-3 or TRBV12-4 to TRBJ2-7, with D perhaps TRBD2 (7 bases). CDR3 amino acids: CASSLGGLVEQYF. The DNA for the CDR3 is TGTGCCAGCAGTTTGGGGGGGCTGGTCGAGCAGTACTTC.